Shown below are 30 T cell receptor beta chains from a single sample sequenced in a study of blood T cell repertoires in COVID-19. This table comes from immunoSEQ multiplex PCR, and its TCRdb copy is limited to in-frame clones, with some not included. Found here are roughly 300,000 clones, 70% to 90% of them singletons; the top ten hold 5.5% to 7%. Sequencing used PBMCs or T cells enriched from blood (not recorded which). Source of these receptors: a woman under 40 who had recovered from COVID-19.

V gene TRBV5-1 combines with J gene TRBJ1-1, with 8 bases aligning to TRBD1. The CDR3 is made up of 14 amino acids. Germline CDR1 and CDR2: SGHRS and YFSETQ. The V segment lost 1 base and the J segment 5 bases; nucleotides outside the gene matches: 4. The CDR3 here is CASSLSGGLTEAFF. The CDR3 DNA reads as TGCGCCAGCAGCTTGTCAGGGGGCTTAACTGAAGCTTTCTTT.

The rearrangement uses TRBV6-5 and TRBJ2-2; D is perhaps TRBD1 (6 bases). CDR1 MNHEY and CDR2 SVGAGI come from the germline V gene. With 6 bases removed from V and 2 bases from J, the gap between germline ends came to 10 bases. The CDR3 sequence is 14 residues long. This chain's CDR3 is CASSGQPNTGELFF. DNA for the CDR3: TGTGCCAGCAGCGGACAGCCTAACACCGGGGAGCTGTTTTTT.

This clone was counted once. The rearrangement joins TRBV6-5 to TRBJ2-5; 7 nucleotides agree with TRBD1. Per the germline V gene, CDR1 is MNHEY and CDR2 is SVGAGI. V was clipped by 6 bases and J by 5 bases; unmatched bases: 6. This CDR3 has 13 amino acids. CDR3 DNA: TGTGCCAGCAGCTACGGACAGGCGGAGACCCAGTACTTC. Amino acids: CASSYGQAETQYF.

This sequence joins TRBV7-9 and TRBJ1-2, with TRBD1 as a possible D gene (5 bases). The CDR3 sequence is 14 residues long. The ends were cut back, 0 bases at V and 5 bases at J, with 10 bases in the middle. From germline, CDR1 is SEHNR and CDR2 FQNEAQ (reference sequence). The DNA of the CDR3 is TGTGCCAGCAGCTTAGCGTTGGAGGGGTATGGCTACACCTTC. Amino acids: CASSLALEGYGYTF.

This rearrangement joins TRBV9 to TRBJ1-1; 9 bases match TRBD1. The J segment lost 5 bases and the V segment lost 4 bases, leaving 9 bases of the junction unmatched. CDR1 SGDLS and CDR2 YYNGEE come from the germline V gene. The CDR3 loop spans 15 amino acids. The CDR3 loop reads CASSPGQGSITEAFF. CDR3 in DNA: TGTGCCAGCAGCCCGGGACAGGGTTCTATTACTGAAGCTTTCTTT.

The sample holds many counts of this clone. V gene TRBV3-1 (or the pseudogene TRBV3-2) combines with J gene TRBJ1-4, with D perhaps matching TRBD1 (6 bases). V was pared by 2 bases and J by 2 bases, with 12 bases between. The CDR3 is 16 amino acids. Germline-derived CDR1 and CDR2 are LGHDT and YNNKEL (reference sequence). The CDR3 DNA reads as TGTGCCAGCAGCCAACGACGGGACAACACTAATGAAAAACTGTTTTTT. Protein: CASSQRRDNTNEKLFF.

The chain joins TRBV12-3 or TRBV12-4 to TRBJ1-1; no clear D gene. This CDR3 is built from 13 residues. With 3 bases removed from V and 6 bases from J, the gap between germline ends came to 11 bases. The DNA for the CDR3 is TGTGCCAGCAGTTTGAAGGGAGGTCCTGAAGCTTTCTTT. Translating it yields CASSLKGGPEAFF.

This clone appeared a single time. V and J are TRBV2 and TRBJ1-1; D may be TRBD1 (6 bases). Looked up from germline, CDR1 is SNHLY and CDR2 is FYNNEI. Trimming removed 7 bases from V and 3 bases from J, with 12 bases in between. The CDR3 contains 13 residues. This chain's CDR3 is CASIIGGDTEAFF. The CDR3 coding sequence is TGTGCCAGCATTATAGGGGGGGACACTGAAGCTTTCTTT.

The genes are TRBV30 and TRBJ1-4; no clear D. CDR3 length: 12 amino acids. CDR1 and CDR2 (germline): GTSNPN, SVGIG (reference sequence). V lost 4 bases and J 5 bases, leaving 8 bases between the germline ends. In nucleotides, the CDR3 is TGTGCCTGGACCCGGTGGAATGAAAAACTGTTTTTT. Amino acid sequence: CAWTRWNEKLFF. Supplemented by reference TRBV30 and TRBJ1-4, the full variable domain reads SQTIHQWPATLVQPVGSPLSLECTVEGTSNPNLYWYRQAAGRGLQLLFYSVGIGQISSEVPQNLSASRPQDRQFILSSKKLLLSDSGFYLCAWTRWNEKLFFGSGTQLSVL.

V gene TRBV5-4 combines with J gene TRBJ2-5; 8 nucleotides align to TRBD2. Germline V gives CDR1 SGHNT, CDR2 YYREEE (reference sequence). The CDR3 is 15 amino acids. V was pared by 5 bases and J by 2 bases, with 8 bases of the junction left unmatched. This CDR3 reads CASSPTGGHQETQYF. CDR3 DNA sequence: TGTGCCAGCAGTCCGACGGGGGGGCATCAAGAGACCCAGTACTTC.

The chain employs TRBV2 and TRBJ2-3; a possible D gene is TRBD1 (6 bases). V was shortened by 4 bases and J by 2 bases, with 13 bases between the two germline ends. CDR3 length: 15 residues. From germline, CDR1 is SNHLY and CDR2 FYNNEI. DNA of the CDR3: TGTGCCAGCAGTGTAGCAGGGGATATCACAGATACGCAGTATTTT. Protein sequence: CASSVAGDITDTQYF.

The chain couples TRBV7-3 to TRBJ1-1, with 7 bases that match TRBD1. The V segment lost 5 bases and the J segment 3 bases; nucleotides outside the gene matches: 3. There are 13 residues in the CDR3. Germline CDR1 reads SGHTA; CDR2 reads FQGTGA. The CDR3 nucleotides read TGTGCCAGCAGCGCCACAGGGGACACTGAAGCTTTCTTT. Its protein is CASSATGDTEAFF.

This chain connects TRBV19 to TRBJ1-2; 7 bases agree with TRBD1. Germline CDR1 and CDR2: LNHDA and SQIVND (reference sequence). V shed 4 bases, J shed 0 bases, and the junction held 2 bases outside the gene matches. The length of the CDR3 is 14 residues. The CDR3 DNA sequence: TGTGCCAGTAGTAGGACAGGATCTAACTATGGCTACACCTTC. Protein product: CASSRTGSNYGYTF.

The J gene is TRBJ2-1, the V gene TRBV19; 9 nucleotides line up with TRBD2. The junction had 9 bases not matched to a gene; V was cut back by 7 bases and J by 8 bases. There are 14 residues in the CDR3. Germline CDR1 LNHDA, CDR2 SQIVND (reference sequence). CDR3 in DNA: TGTGCCAGTAATGGCGGGGGGGCCATCGATGAGCAGTTCTTC. Residues: CASNGGGAIDEQFF.

This rearrangement joins TRBV3-1 (or the pseudogene TRBV3-2) to TRBJ1-4, with D possibly being TRBD1 (6 bases). Germline V lookup: CDR1 LGHDT, CDR2 YNNKEL (reference sequence). Trimming took 2 bases from V and 5 from J, leaving 15 bases between them. The CDR3 consists of 16 residues. CDR3 sequence reads: CASSQRTGQRNEKLFF. CDR3 bases: TGTGCCAGCAGCCAACGAACCGGACAGCGGAATGAAAAACTGTTTTTT.

The gene calls are TRBV27 and TRBJ2-2, with a weak D call TRBD2 (5 bases). The V gene lost 2 bases and the J gene lost 1 base, with 14 bases spanning the gap. In germline, CDR1 is MNHEY, CDR2 SMNVEV (reference sequence). The CDR3 totals 17 residues. The CDR3: CASSLMVGGRNTGELFF. The CDR3 coding sequence is TGTGCCAGCAGTTTAATGGTCGGAGGACGGAACACCGGGGAGCTGTTTTTT.

The chain links TRBV2 to TRBJ1-6; D not certain. CDR1 is SNHLY, CDR2 FYNNEI, per germline. This CDR3 has 12 residues. The V end was cut by 4 bases, the J end by 5 bases, with 3 bases between. CDR3 in DNA: TGTGCCAGCAGTGGTAATAATTCACCCCTCCACTTT. Encoded protein: CASSGNNSPLHF.

The chain uses TRBV5-1 and TRBJ1-2; 8 nucleotides align to TRBD1. This CDR3 contains 15 residues. In germline, CDR1 is SGHRS, CDR2 YFSETQ. V shed 4 bases, J shed 8 bases, and the junction held 13 bases outside the gene matches. The CDR3 nucleotides are TGCGCCAGCAGCCACCAGGACAGGGCTCCTCAAGGCTACACCTTC. This encodes CASSHQDRAPQGYTF.

The chain links TRBV6-1 to TRBJ1-3; tentative D call: TRBD1 (5 bases). The germline gives CDR1 MNHNS, CDR2 SASEGT. The ends were cut back, 3 bases at V and 6 bases at J, with 15 bases in the middle. The CDR3 length is 15 residues. The chain's CDR3 is CASSEGGLAENTIYF. The CDR3 DNA follows: TGTGCCAGCAGTGAGGGGGGTTTAGCTGAAAACACCATATATTTT.

This chain connects TRBV6-5 to TRBJ2-7; 7 positions agree with TRBD2. The germline CDR1 and CDR2 sequences are MNHEY and SVGAGI. J was trimmed by 5 bases and V by 0 bases; bases with no gene match: 7. The CDR3 is 15 residues long. As DNA, the CDR3 is TGTGCCAGCAGTTACTCGACGGGGGGAGTGAACGAGCAGTACTTC. It yields the protein CASSYSTGGVNEQYF.

The chain couples TRBV19 to TRBJ1-5, with D tentatively TRBD1 (5 bases). This CDR3 is 14 amino acids long. Per the germline V gene, CDR1 is LNHDA and CDR2 is SQIVND (reference sequence). The V end was cut by 6 bases, the J end by 3 bases, with 12 bases between. CDR3 coding DNA: TGTGCCAGTAGCGCGGGACGGGACAATCAGCCCCAGCATTTT. Translated: CASSAGRDNQPQHF.

V and J are TRBV11-2 and TRBJ2-5; 9 nucleotides match TRBD2. Germline V lookup: CDR1 SGHAT, CDR2 FQNNGV. The CDR3 extends over 14 amino acids. With V trimmed by 6 bases and J by 5 bases, 7 bases remained unmatched. The CDR3 loop is CASRKAGGGETQYF. The CDR3 DNA reads as TGTGCCAGCAGGAAAGCGGGGGGCGGGGAGACCCAGTACTTC.

This clone was seen only a few times. CDR3: CASSSYGTGGVSYGYTF. CDR3 nucleotide sequence: TGTGCCAGCAGTTCCTACGGGACAGGGGGCGTTTCGTATGGCTACACCTTC. J is TRBJ1-2 and V is TRBV27, with 12 bases matching TRBD1. The V gene end was trimmed by 4 bases and the J gene end by 5 bases; junction bases not matched to a gene: 11. Germline loops: CDR1 MNHEY, CDR2 SMNVEV (reference sequence). This CDR3 has 17 residues.

The rearrangement links TRBV5-1 to TRBJ1-3; TRBD1 aligns across 7 bases. Per germline, CDR1 SGHRS and CDR2 YFSETQ. Trimming cost V 4 bases and J 2 bases; bases outside gene matches: 6. The CDR3 totals 15 residues. This CDR3 is CASSTQGSTGNTIYF. DNA for the CDR3: TGCGCCAGCAGCACACAGGGGTCTACTGGAAACACCATATATTTT.

The J gene is TRBJ2-2, the V gene TRBV27; tentatively, D is TRBD2 (6 bases). In germline, CDR1 is MNHEY, CDR2 SMNVEV (reference sequence). Deletions cut 0 bases from V and 6 bases from J, with 14 bases between. This CDR3 has 16 residues. CDR3 region: CASSLSGGMAAGELFF. Here the CDR3 DNA reads TGTGCCAGCAGTTTATCGGGGGGTATGGCGGCCGGGGAGCTGTTTTTT.

This chain uses TRBV12-3 or TRBV12-4 with TRBJ2-3; D is undetermined. The length of the CDR3 is 12 residues. Between the trimmed V and J ends, which lost 5 bases and 2 bases, there was a span of 5 bases. The CDR3 protein is CASSPYTDTQYF. The CDR3 DNA reads as TGTGCCAGCAGTCCCTACACAGATACGCAGTATTTT.

The chain employs TRBV5-6 and TRBJ1-3; no reliable D call. Between the trimmed V and J ends, which lost 0 bases and 0 bases, there was a span of 10 bases. Germline V CDR1 and CDR2: SGHDT, YYEEEE. The CDR3 is 16 amino acids. The CDR3 coding sequence is TGTGCCAGCAGCTTGGGCCCAGGAAGCTCTGGAAACACCATATATTTT. Protein product: CASSLGPGSSGNTIYF.

The chain has TRBV12-3 or TRBV12-4 and TRBJ1-5; no firm D call. Trimming pared 6 bases from V and 3 bases from J, leaving 3 bases between. This CDR3 comprises 11 residues. CDR3 sequence (DNA): TGTGCCAGCAGCATCAATCAGCCCCAGCATTTT. The encoded protein is CASSINQPQHF.

The V call is TRBV29-1, the J call TRBJ2-1; TRBD1 agrees at 7 bases. V shed 5 bases and J 0 bases; nucleotides not matched to a gene: 7. The CDR3 loop spans 15 amino acids. In germline, CDR1 is SQVTM, CDR2 ANQGSEA. CDR3 sequence: CSVRTGTHSYNEQFF. The CDR3 nucleotides read TGCAGCGTTCGGACAGGCACACACTCCTACAATGAGCAGTTCTTC.

This chain uses TRBV30 with TRBJ2-3; TRBD2 agrees at 9 bases. After removal of 0 bases from V and 3 bases from J, the junction contained 4 bases not matched to a gene. The CDR3 totals 15 residues. Germline CDR1 and CDR2: GTSNPN and SVGIG (reference sequence). The CDR3 sequence is CAWSVGLAGTDTQYF. CDR3 DNA: TGTGCCTGGAGTGTAGGCCTAGCGGGGACAGATACGCAGTATTTT.